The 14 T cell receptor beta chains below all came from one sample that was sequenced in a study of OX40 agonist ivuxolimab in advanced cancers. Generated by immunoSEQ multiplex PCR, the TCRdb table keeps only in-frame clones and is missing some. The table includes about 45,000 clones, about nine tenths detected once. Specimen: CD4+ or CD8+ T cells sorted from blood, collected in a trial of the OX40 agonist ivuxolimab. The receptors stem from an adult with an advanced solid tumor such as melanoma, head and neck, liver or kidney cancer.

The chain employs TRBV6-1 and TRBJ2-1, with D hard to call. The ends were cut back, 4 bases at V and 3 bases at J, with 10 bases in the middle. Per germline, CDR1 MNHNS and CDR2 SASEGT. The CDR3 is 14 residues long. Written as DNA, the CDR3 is TGTGCCAGCAGTGTGATGGTAAGCTACAATGAGCAGTTCTTC. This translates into CASSVMVSYNEQFF.

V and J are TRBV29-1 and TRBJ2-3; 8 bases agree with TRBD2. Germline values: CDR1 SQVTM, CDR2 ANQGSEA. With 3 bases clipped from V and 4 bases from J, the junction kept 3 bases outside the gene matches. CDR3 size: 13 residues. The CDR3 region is CSVDAGGSDTQYF. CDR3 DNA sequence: TGCAGCGTTGATGCGGGAGGTTCAGATACGCAGTATTTT.

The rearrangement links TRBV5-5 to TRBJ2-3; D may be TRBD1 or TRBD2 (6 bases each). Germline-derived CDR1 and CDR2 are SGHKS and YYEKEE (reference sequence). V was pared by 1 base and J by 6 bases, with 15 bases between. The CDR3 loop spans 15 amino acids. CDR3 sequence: CASSLIGGVGDTQYF. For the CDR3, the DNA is TGTGCCAGCAGCTTGATCGGGGGCGTTGGGGATACGCAGTATTTT.

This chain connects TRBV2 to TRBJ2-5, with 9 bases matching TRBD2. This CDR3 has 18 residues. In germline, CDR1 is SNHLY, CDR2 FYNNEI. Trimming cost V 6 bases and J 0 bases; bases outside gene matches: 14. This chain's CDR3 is CASRFGTSLTLNQETQYF. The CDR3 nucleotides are TGTGCCAGCAGATTTGGGACTAGCCTTACCCTAAACCAAGAGACCCAGTACTTC.

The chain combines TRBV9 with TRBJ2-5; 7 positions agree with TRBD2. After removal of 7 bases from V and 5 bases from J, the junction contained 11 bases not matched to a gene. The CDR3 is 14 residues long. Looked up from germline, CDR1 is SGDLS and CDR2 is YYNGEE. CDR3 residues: CASAKGRAGETQYF. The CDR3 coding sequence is TGTGCCAGCGCGAAAGGGAGGGCCGGTGAGACCCAGTACTTC.

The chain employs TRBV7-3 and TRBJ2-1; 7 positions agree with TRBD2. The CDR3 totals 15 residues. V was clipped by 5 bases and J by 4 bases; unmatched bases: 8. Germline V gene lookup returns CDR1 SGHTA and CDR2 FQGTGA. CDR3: CASSPGGTSYNEQFF. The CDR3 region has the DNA TGTGCCAGCAGCCCGGGGGGAACGTCATACAATGAGCAGTTCTTC.

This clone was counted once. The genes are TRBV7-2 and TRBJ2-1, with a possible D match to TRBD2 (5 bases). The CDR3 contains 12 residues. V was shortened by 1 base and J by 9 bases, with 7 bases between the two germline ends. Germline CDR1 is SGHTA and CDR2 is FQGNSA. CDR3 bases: TGTGCCAGCAGCTTAGTGGCGGGTGAGCAGTTCTTC. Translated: CASSLVAGEQFF. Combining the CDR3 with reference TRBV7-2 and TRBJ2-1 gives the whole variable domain GAGVSQSPSNKVTEKGKDVELRCDPISGHTALYWYRQSLGQGLEFLIYFQGNSAPDKSGLPSDRFSAERTGGSVSTLTIQRTQQEDSAVYLCASSLVAGEQFFGPGTRLTVL.

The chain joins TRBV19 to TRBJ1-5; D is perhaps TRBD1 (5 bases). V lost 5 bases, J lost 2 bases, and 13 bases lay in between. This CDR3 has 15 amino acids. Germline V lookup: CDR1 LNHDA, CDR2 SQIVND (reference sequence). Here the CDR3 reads CASSSGASGNQPQHF. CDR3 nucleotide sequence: TGTGCCAGTAGTTCCGGGGCCAGTGGCAATCAGCCCCAGCATTTT.

The CDR3 sequence: CASSYGPQPQHF. The CDR3 DNA reads TGTGCCAGCAGTTACGGCCCTCAGCCCCAGCATTTT. This chain links TRBV6-6 with TRBJ1-5; D is unresolved. Germline V gene lookup returns CDR1 MNHNY and CDR2 SVGAGI (reference sequence). There are 12 residues in the CDR3. Trimming removed 2 bases from V and 6 bases from J, with 5 bases in between.

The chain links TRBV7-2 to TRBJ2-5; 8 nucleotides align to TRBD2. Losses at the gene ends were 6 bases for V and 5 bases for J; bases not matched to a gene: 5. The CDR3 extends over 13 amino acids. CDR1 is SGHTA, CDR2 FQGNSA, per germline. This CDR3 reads CASRPGGRETQYF. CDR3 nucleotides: TGTGCCAGCAGACCCGGCGGGAGGGAGACCCAGTACTTC.

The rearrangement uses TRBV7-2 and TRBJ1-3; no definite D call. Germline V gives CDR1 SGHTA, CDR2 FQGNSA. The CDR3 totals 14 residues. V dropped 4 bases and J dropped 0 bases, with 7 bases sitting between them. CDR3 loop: CASSYFGSGNTIYF. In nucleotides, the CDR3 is TGTGCCAGCAGCTATTTTGGCTCTGGAAACACCATATATTTT.

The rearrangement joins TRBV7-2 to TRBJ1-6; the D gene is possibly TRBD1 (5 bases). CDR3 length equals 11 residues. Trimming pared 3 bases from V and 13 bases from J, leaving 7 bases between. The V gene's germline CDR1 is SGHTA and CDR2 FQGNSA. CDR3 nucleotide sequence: TGTGCCAGCAGCTTCGACAGTCCCCTCCACTTT. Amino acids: CASSFDSPLHF. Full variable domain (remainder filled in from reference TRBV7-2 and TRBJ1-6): GAGVSQSPSNKVTEKGKDVELRCDPISGHTALYWYRQSLGQGLEFLIYFQGNSAPDKSGLPSDRFSAERTGGSVSTLTIQRTQQEDSAVYLCASSFDSPLHFGNGTRLTVT.

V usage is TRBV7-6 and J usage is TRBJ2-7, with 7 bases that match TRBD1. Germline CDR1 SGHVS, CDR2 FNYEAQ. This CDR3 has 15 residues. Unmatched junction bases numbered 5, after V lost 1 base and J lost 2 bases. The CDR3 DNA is TGTGCCAGCAGCTTAGGACGGGACAGCCCCTACGAGCAGTACTTC. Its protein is CASSLGRDSPYEQYF.

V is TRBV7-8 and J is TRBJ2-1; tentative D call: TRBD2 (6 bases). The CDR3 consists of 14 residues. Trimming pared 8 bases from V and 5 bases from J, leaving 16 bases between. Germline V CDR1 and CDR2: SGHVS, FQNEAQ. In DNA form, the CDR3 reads TGTGCCAGCCGGACCGGGACTCTAGACAATGAGCAGTTCTTC. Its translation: CASRTGTLDNEQFF.